This T cell receptor (beta chain) came from a study of neoadjuvant anti-PD-1 for oral cavity cancer. The V gene lost 3 bases and the J gene lost 8 bases, with 20 bases spanning the gap. The CDR3 is 16 residues long. Germline CDR1 and CDR2: LNHNV and YYDKDF (reference sequence). Time point defined: after neoadjuvant nivolumab, at surgical resection. Sequenced by immunoSEQ multiplex PCR; TCRdb stores in-frame clones only, minus some. The sample includes 7,000 to 9,500 clones, around 63% of them seen just once. The sample consisted of PBMCs, taken after nivolumab (anti-PD-1) treatment. This receptor was obtained from a person aged 40 to 85 with oral cavity squamous cell carcinoma. The chain carries TRBV15 and TRBJ2-1; TRBD1 or TRBD2 may be the D gene (5 bases each). CDR3 sequence (DNA): TGTGCCACCAGCAGGGGCTATGGATTGGGGACCGATGAGCAGTTCTTC. Its protein product is CATSRGYGLGTDEQFF.